This passage covers 32 T cell receptor beta chains from one sample sequenced in a study of PD-L1 blockade in urothelial cancer. Assay: immunoSEQ multiplex PCR; the TCRdb copy retains only in-frame clones and omits some. The sample lists 95,000 or so clones; 87% were seen once. Indicated time point: pretreatment peripheral blood. The material sequenced was PBMCs, taken around atezolizumab (anti-PD-L1) treatment. These receptors were obtained from a man in his 60s with urothelial cancer.

The chain is built from TRBV5-1 and TRBJ2-2; D may be TRBD2 (6 bases). This CDR3 is 14 amino acids long. Trimming pared 7 bases from V and 0 bases from J, leaving 10 bases between. Germline V gene data show CDR1 as SGHRS and CDR2 as YFSETQ. The CDR3 DNA sequence: TGCGCCAGCCGGGGGACGGCGAACACCGGGGAGCTGTTTTTT. It encodes CASRGTANTGELFF.

This clone is a singleton in its sample. V gene TRBV7-3 combines with J gene TRBJ2-3; possibly TRBD2 for D (5 bases). This CDR3 contains 13 residues. The germline CDR1 and CDR2 sequences are SGHTA and FQGTGA. The V gene lost 4 bases and the J gene lost 2 bases, with 7 bases spanning the gap. The CDR3 DNA follows: TGTGCCAGCAGCTCGACTATCACAGATACGCAGTATTTT. As protein: CASSSTITDTQYF.

This rearrangement joins TRBV27 to TRBJ1-4; tentative D call: TRBD1 (6 bases). The CDR3 sequence is 12 residues long. Germline CDR1 reads MNHEY; CDR2 reads SMNVEV (reference sequence). Trimming stripped 3 bases from V and 10 bases from J, with 9 bases between. CDR3 protein: CASSFPRGKLFF. Written as DNA, the CDR3 is TGTGCCAGCAGTTTCCCCAGGGGAAAACTGTTTTTT.

V usage is TRBV2 and J usage is TRBJ1-5; D call uncertain. CDR3 length: 12 amino acids. In germline, CDR1 is SNHLY, CDR2 FYNNEI. V lost 4 bases to trimming and J lost 8 bases, with 9 bases between them. The CDR3 DNA sequence: TGTGCCAGCAGTGTTCAGAGCGAGCCCCAGCATTTT. This codes for CASSVQSEPQHF.

V usage is TRBV7-2 and J usage is TRBJ1-5; D unclear. Germline CDR1 reads SGHTA; CDR2 reads FQGNSA. The CDR3 has 14 residues. The V end lost 2 bases, the J end lost 7 bases, and 12 bases lay between the germline ends. CDR3 nucleotides: TGTGCCAGCAGCTTATCGGGTTTTGGCCAGCCCCAGCATTTT. This translates into CASSLSGFGQPQHF.

This chain joins TRBV10-1 and TRBJ2-7; 10 bases match TRBD2. The CDR3 consists of 12 residues. Germline loops: CDR1 WNHNN, CDR2 SYGVQD (reference sequence). The V gene end was trimmed by 8 bases and the J gene end by 6 bases; junction bases not matched to a gene: 4. For the CDR3, the DNA is TGCGCCAGCGGCAGGACTAGCGGCGAGCAGTACTTC. It is translated as CASGRTSGEQYF.

The chain has TRBV28 and TRBJ1-5; the match to TRBD1 covers 7 bases. Germline trimming cut 5 bases from V and 9 bases from J; bases unmatched to any gene: 10. The CDR3 runs 14 residues. CDR1 is MDHEN, CDR2 SYDVKM, per germline. CDR3 sequence (DNA): TGTGCCAGCAGTATAGGGGGCGGGGAGTGGCCCCAGCATTTT. Translated: CASSIGGGEWPQHF. The full variable domain, rest sourced from reference TRBV28 and TRBJ1-5, is DVKVTQSSRYLVKRTGEKVFLECVQDMDHENMFWYRQDPGLGLRLIYFSYDVKMKEKGDIPEGYSVSREKKERFSLILESASTNQTSMYLCASSIGGGEWPQHFGDGTRLSIL.

V and J are TRBV5-1 and TRBJ1-3, with a weak D call TRBD1 (5 bases). Germline loops: CDR1 SGHRS, CDR2 YFSETQ. The length of the CDR3 is 15 residues. V gave up 4 bases and J gave up 2 bases, with 13 bases separating them. The CDR3 coding sequence is TGCGCCAGCAGCCCAGGGTCCCCAACTGGAAACACCATATATTTT. Protein: CASSPGSPTGNTIYF. The variable domain in full, with the rest retrieved from reference TRBV5-1 and TRBJ1-3, is KAGVTQTPRYLIKTRGQQVTLSCSPISGHRSVSWYQQTPGQGLQFLFEYFSETQRNKGNFPGRFSGRQFSNSRSEMNVSTLELGDSALYLCASSPGSPTGNTIYFGEGSWLTVV.

This sequence joins TRBV4-1 and TRBJ1-2; the D is unclear. Trimming removed 1 base at V and 5 bases at J, with 8 bases between. CDR1 and CDR2 from the germline V gene are MGHRA and YSYEKL. The CDR3 runs 13 residues. CDR3 nucleotides: TGCGCCAGCAGCCAAGGGTCCGGGTATGGCTACACCTTC. Residues: CASSQGSGYGYTF.

CDR3 bases: TGTGCCAGCCGGGGACAGGGTCGAGATCGGCCGTACTTC. Its protein is CASRGQGRDRPYF. The V and J genes are TRBV27 and TRBJ2-7; 9 bases match TRBD1. Germline assignment: CDR1 MNHEY and CDR2 SMNVEV (reference sequence). The CDR3 loop spans 13 amino acids. Trimming cost V 8 bases and J 12 bases; bases outside gene matches: 14.

This chain connects TRBV1 to TRBJ2-3; TRBD2 reflects the table's D call only, with no check against the DNA. TRBV1 is recorded as a pseudogene. The CDR3 totals 16 residues. Written as DNA, the CDR3 is TGCACCAGCAGCCAATTAGCGGGGGGCCGTTCGGATACGCAGTATTTT. This encodes CTSSQLAGGRSDTQYF.

V usage is TRBV7-2 and J usage is TRBJ2-3; the match to TRBD2 covers 8 bases. V lost 3 bases to trimming and J lost 0 bases; unmatched junction nucleotides: 5. Germline lookup yields CDR1 SGHTA and CDR2 FQGNSA. CDR3 length equals 16 residues. The CDR3 sequence: CASSLRGGGSTDTQYF. In nucleotides, the CDR3 is TGTGCCAGCAGCTTGAGGGGCGGGGGGAGCACAGATACGCAGTATTTT.

V usage is TRBV6-5 and J usage is TRBJ2-4, with 8 bases lining up with TRBD1. The CDR3 has 14 residues. V trimming: 6 bases; J trimming: 6 bases; junction bases outside the gene matches: 7. Looked up from germline, CDR1 is MNHEY and CDR2 is SVGAGI. As DNA, the CDR3 is TGTGCCAGCAGCCCACAGGGGGTAGGAAACATTCAGTACTTC. Translated: CASSPQGVGNIQYF.

This clone was counted a few times. The CDR3 coding sequence is TGTGCCAGTAGTGGCGGGCAGCAGTACAATGAGCAGTTCTTC. Translating it yields CASSGGQQYNEQFF. The chain carries TRBV19 and TRBJ2-1; a possible D gene is TRBD2 (5 bases). The germline V gene has CDR1 LNHDA and CDR2 SQIVND (reference sequence). V lost 5 bases to trimming and J lost 4 bases, with 12 bases between them. The CDR3 sequence is 14 residues long.

The rearrangement uses TRBV2 and TRBJ2-2, with a tentative D call TRBD2 (6 bases). This CDR3 contains 15 residues. V was pared by 5 bases and J by 2 bases, with 12 bases between. The germline gives CDR1 SNHLY, CDR2 FYNNEI. The CDR3 protein is CASSYPGLNTGELFF. CDR3 bases: TGTGCCAGCAGTTATCCGGGACTTAACACCGGGGAGCTGTTTTTT. The whole variable domain, remainder taken from reference TRBV2 and TRBJ2-2, is EPEVTQTPSHQVTQMGQEVILRCVPISNHLYFYWYRQILGQKVEFLVSFYNNEISEKSEIFDDQFSVERPDGSNFTLKIRSTKLEDSAMYFCASSYPGLNTGELFFGEGSRLTVL.

The chain uses TRBV19 and TRBJ2-1, with 10 bases identical to TRBD1. This CDR3 has 16 amino acids. After removal of 5 bases from V and 10 bases from J, the junction contained 14 bases not matched to a gene. Germline V gene lookup returns CDR1 LNHDA and CDR2 SQIVND (reference sequence). CDR3 region: CASSLRDRGVRGEQFF. The CDR3 DNA is TGTGCCAGTAGTCTAAGGGACAGGGGAGTTAGGGGAGAGCAGTTCTTC.

This chain links TRBV27 with TRBJ2-2, with 9 bases matching TRBD2. This CDR3 is built from 17 residues. V shed 1 base, J shed 0 bases, and the junction held 3 bases outside the gene matches. The germline V gene has CDR1 MNHEY and CDR2 SMNVEV (reference sequence). For the CDR3, the DNA is TGTGCCAGCAGTTTATTTCCTAGCGGGACGAACACCGGGGAGCTGTTTTTT. Protein product: CASSLFPSGTNTGELFF.

This chain joins TRBV9 and TRBJ1-4, with unresolved D. The CDR3 consists of 13 residues. Trimming pared 0 bases from V and 5 bases from J, leaving 5 bases between. CDR1 and CDR2 (germline): SGDLS, YYNGEE. In nucleotides, the CDR3 is TGTGCCAGCAGCGTAGACCAGAATGAAAAACTGTTTTTT. Its translation is CASSVDQNEKLFF.

V and J are TRBV9 and TRBJ2-3; 7 bases align to TRBD2. Germline V gene data show CDR1 as SGDLS and CDR2 as YYNGEE. The J segment lost 1 base and the V segment lost 0 bases, leaving 5 bases of the junction unmatched. The CDR3 totals 16 residues. CDR3 bases: TGTGCCAGCAGCGTAGTCGGGGGGTCGGGCACAGATACGCAGTATTTT. Amino acids: CASSVVGGSGTDTQYF. Based on the CDR3 plus reference TRBV9 and TRBJ2-3, the full variable domain is DSGVTQTPKHLITATGQRVTLRCSPRSGDLSVYWYQQSLDQGLQFLIQYYNGEERAKGNILERFSAQQFPDLHSELNLSSLELGDSALYFCASSVVGGSGTDTQYFGPGTRLTVL.

V and J are TRBV5-4 and TRBJ2-7; a weak D match, TRBD2 (6 bases). Germline V gives CDR1 SGHNT, CDR2 YYREEE (reference sequence). Between the trimmed V and J ends, which lost 4 bases and 2 bases, there was a span of 13 bases. The CDR3 has 14 amino acids. The CDR3: CASSGGDAAYEQYF. CDR3 in DNA: TGTGCCAGCAGCGGCGGGGACGCCGCCTACGAGCAGTACTTC. The variable domain in full, completed from reference TRBV5-4 and TRBJ2-7, reads ETGVTQSPTHLIKTRGQQVTLRCSSQSGHNTVSWYQQALGQGPQFIFQYYREEENGRGNFPPRFSGLQFPNYSSELNVNALELDDSALYLCASSGGDAAYEQYFGPGTRLTVT.

As for this clone: Within the sample, other DNA sequences also encode this same CDR3. V usage is TRBV6-6 and J usage is TRBJ2-7; 7 bases are shared with TRBD1. V lost 6 bases, J lost 2 bases, and 4 bases stayed unmatched. Germline assignment: CDR1 MNHNY and CDR2 SVGAGI (reference sequence). CDR3 length equals 13 residues. The CDR3 reads CASRWTGTYEQYF. The CDR3 coding sequence is TGTGCCAGCAGGTGGACAGGTACCTACGAGCAGTACTTC.

The chain combines TRBV29-1 with TRBJ1-5, with 7 nucleotides matching TRBD1. CDR1 is SQVTM and CDR2 is ANQGSEA in the germline V gene. The CDR3 totals 14 residues. This chain's CDR3 is CSCSSGTALEPQHF. The CDR3 DNA follows: TGCAGTTGCTCCTCCGGGACAGCCTTAGAGCCCCAGCATTTT.

The J gene is TRBJ2-7, the V gene TRBV19, with 10 bases that match TRBD2. This CDR3 is 15 amino acids long. Germline-derived CDR1 and CDR2 are LNHDA and SQIVND (reference sequence). Trimming at V came to 3 bases and at J to 3 bases, leaving 5 bases not matched to a gene. CDR3 nucleotides: TGTGCCAGTAGTATCCGAGCGGGGGGGTTCTACGAGCAGTACTTC. Its protein product is CASSIRAGGFYEQYF.

The chain uses TRBV5-4 and TRBJ2-3, with 12 nucleotides matching TRBD2. CDR3 length equals 17 residues. Germline lookup yields CDR1 SGHNT and CDR2 YYREEE (reference sequence). Trimming cost V 5 bases and J 0 bases; bases outside gene matches: 7. In DNA form, the CDR3 reads TGTGCCAGCAGTCGGATACTAGCGGGGGGTAGCACAGATACGCAGTATTTT. It yields the protein CASSRILAGGSTDTQYF.

The gene calls are TRBV7-2 and TRBJ2-1, with D maybe TRBD1 (5 bases). CDR3 length: 14 residues. V lost 2 bases to trimming and J lost 3 bases, with 8 bases between them. Germline-derived CDR1 and CDR2 are SGHTA and FQGNSA. DNA for the CDR3: TGTGCCAGCAGCTTATATGACAGCTACAATGAGCAGTTCTTC. Translated: CASSLYDSYNEQFF.

This rearrangement joins TRBV19 to TRBJ1-2; the D is unclear. This CDR3 contains 16 residues. V dropped 5 bases and J dropped 0 bases, with 16 bases sitting between them. Looked up from germline, CDR1 is LNHDA and CDR2 is SQIVND (reference sequence). DNA of the CDR3: TGTGCCAGTAGTGCATTACTGGGCCCTGCTAACTATGGCTACACCTTC. Protein sequence: CASSALLGPANYGYTF.

This clone was seen only once. The same CDR3 can be traced to other DNA sequences in this sample. The chain carries TRBV18 and TRBJ2-2; 8 bases are shared with TRBD1. V lost 3 bases, J lost 2 bases, and 5 bases stayed unmatched. The CDR3 contains 16 residues. Germline V lookup: CDR1 KGHSH, CDR2 LQKENI. CDR3 amino acids: CASSPQTGANTGELFF. The DNA for the CDR3 is TGTGCCAGCTCACCCCAGACAGGGGCAAACACCGGGGAGCTGTTTTTT.

This sequence joins TRBV5-1 and TRBJ1-3; D not certain. Germline values: CDR1 SGHRS, CDR2 YFSETQ. The CDR3 is 14 residues long. The germline V and J ends were trimmed by 5 bases and 4 bases, with 13 bases remaining between them. CDR3 in amino acids: CASSPPSSGNTIYF. CDR3 sequence (DNA): TGCGCCAGCAGTCCTCCCTCGTCCGGAAACACCATATATTTT. Full variable domain (missing parts from reference TRBV5-1 and TRBJ1-3): KAGVTQTPRYLIKTRGQQVTLSCSPISGHRSVSWYQQTPGQGLQFLFEYFSETQRNKGNFPGRFSGRQFSNSRSEMNVSTLELGDSALYLCASSPPSSGNTIYFGEGSWLTVV.

The rearrangement uses TRBV10-3 and TRBJ1-6; tentatively, D is TRBD1 (5 bases). Trimming left V 6 bases short and J 6 bases short, with 18 bases between. In germline, CDR1 is ENHRY, CDR2 SYGVKD. The CDR3 sequence is 16 residues long. CDR3 in amino acids: CAIRVGEAGGNSPLHF. In DNA form, the CDR3 reads TGTGCCATCAGGGTAGGAGAGGCCGGGGGTAATTCACCCCTCCACTTT.

V and J are TRBV6-5 and TRBJ2-2; 7 bases align to TRBD2. The CDR3 is 14 residues long. V shed 5 bases, J shed 8 bases, and the junction held 8 bases outside the gene matches. Germline assignment: CDR1 MNHEY and CDR2 SVGAGI. For the CDR3, the DNA is TGTGCCAGCAGTCGCACTAGCGTGGCGGGGGAGCTGTTTTTT. Translated: CASSRTSVAGELFF.

CDR3 amino acids: CASSLDGGLFSTYNEQFF. Written as DNA, the CDR3 is TGCGCCAGCAGCTTGGACGGAGGGTTATTTTCCACCTACAATGAGCAGTTCTTC. This chain connects TRBV5-1 to TRBJ2-1, with a possible D match to TRBD2 (6 bases). Trimming left V 0 bases short and J 2 bases short, with 18 bases between. Germline V gene data show CDR1 as SGHRS and CDR2 as YFSETQ. This CDR3 is 18 amino acids long.

Points on this clone: An end of the junction differs from the germline gene, which may be a read error. The chain joins TRBV7-9 to TRBJ2-7, with a possible D match to TRBD2 (8 bases). Germline loops: CDR1 SEHNR, CDR2 FQNEAQ (reference sequence). CDR3 size: 12 residues. DNA for the CDR3: TGTGCCAGCAGCTTGGGACTAGGGGGCCTGATGTTC. Its translation: CASSLGLGGLMF.